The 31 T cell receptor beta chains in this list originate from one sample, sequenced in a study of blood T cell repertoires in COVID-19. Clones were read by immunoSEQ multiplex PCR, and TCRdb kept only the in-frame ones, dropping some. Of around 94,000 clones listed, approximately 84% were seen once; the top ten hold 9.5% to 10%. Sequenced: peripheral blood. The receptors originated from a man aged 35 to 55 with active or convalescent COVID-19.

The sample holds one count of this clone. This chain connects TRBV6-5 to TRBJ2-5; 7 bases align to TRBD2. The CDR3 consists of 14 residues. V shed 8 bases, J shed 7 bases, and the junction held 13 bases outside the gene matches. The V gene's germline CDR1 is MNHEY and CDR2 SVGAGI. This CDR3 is CASERSSGDATQYF. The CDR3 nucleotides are TGTGCCAGCGAACGGTCTAGCGGCGATGCGACCCAGTACTTC.

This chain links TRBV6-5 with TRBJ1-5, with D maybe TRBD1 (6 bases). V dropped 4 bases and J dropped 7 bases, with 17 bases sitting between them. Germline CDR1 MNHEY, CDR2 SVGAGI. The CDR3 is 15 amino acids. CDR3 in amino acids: CASSLDRSRGQPQHF. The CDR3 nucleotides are TGTGCCAGCAGTTTAGACAGGTCCCGGGGCCAGCCCCAGCATTTT.

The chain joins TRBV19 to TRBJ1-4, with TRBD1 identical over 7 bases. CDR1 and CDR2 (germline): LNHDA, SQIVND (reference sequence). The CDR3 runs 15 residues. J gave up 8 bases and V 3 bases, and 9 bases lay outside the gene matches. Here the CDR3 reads CASSIRQGSSEKLFF. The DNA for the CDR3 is TGTGCCAGTAGTATCCGACAGGGAAGTTCGGAAAAACTGTTTTTT.

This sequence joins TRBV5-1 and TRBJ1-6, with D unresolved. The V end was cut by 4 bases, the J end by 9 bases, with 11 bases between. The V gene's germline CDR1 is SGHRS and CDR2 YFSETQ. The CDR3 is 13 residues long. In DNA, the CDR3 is TGCGCCAGCAGCCCCGGGGATACTTCACCCCTCCACTTT. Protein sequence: CASSPGDTSPLHF.

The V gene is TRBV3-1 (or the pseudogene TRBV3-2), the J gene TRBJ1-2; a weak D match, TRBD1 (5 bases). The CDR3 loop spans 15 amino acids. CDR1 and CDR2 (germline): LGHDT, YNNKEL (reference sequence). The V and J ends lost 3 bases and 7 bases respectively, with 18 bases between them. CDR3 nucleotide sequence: TGTGCCAGCAGCCAGGAAGGCGGCAGGGTAGCTGGCTACACCTTC. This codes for CASSQEGGRVAGYTF.

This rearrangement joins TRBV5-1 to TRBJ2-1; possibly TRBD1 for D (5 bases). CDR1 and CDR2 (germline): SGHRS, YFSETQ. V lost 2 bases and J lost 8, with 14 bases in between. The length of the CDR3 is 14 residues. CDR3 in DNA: TGCGCCAGCAGCTTAGGGCCACCCAGGGATGAGCAGTTCTTC. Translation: CASSLGPPRDEQFF. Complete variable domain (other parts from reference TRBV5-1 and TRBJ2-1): KAGVTQTPRYLIKTRGQQVTLSCSPISGHRSVSWYQQTPGQGLQFLFEYFSETQRNKGNFPGRFSGRQFSNSRSEMNVSTLELGDSALYLCASSLGPPRDEQFFGPGTRLTVL.

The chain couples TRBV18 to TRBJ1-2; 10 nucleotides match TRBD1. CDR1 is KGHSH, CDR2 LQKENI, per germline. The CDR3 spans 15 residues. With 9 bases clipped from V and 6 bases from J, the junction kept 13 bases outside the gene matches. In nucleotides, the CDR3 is TGTGCCAGTCTAACCCGACAGGGGGCTAGCGATGGCTACACCTTC. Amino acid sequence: CASLTRQGASDGYTF. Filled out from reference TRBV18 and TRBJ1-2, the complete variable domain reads NAGVMQNPRHLVRRRGQEARLRCSPMKGHSHVYWYRQLPEEGLKFMVYLQKENIIDESGMPKERFSAEFPKEGPSILRIQQVVRGDSAAYFCASLTRQGASDGYTFGSGTRLTVV.

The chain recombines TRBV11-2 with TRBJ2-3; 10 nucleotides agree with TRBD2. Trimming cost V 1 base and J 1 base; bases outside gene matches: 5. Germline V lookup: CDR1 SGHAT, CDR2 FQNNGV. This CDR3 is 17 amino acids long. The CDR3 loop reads CASSLAPLAGGTDTQYF. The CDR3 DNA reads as TGTGCCAGCAGCTTAGCCCCGCTAGCGGGGGGCACAGATACGCAGTATTTT.

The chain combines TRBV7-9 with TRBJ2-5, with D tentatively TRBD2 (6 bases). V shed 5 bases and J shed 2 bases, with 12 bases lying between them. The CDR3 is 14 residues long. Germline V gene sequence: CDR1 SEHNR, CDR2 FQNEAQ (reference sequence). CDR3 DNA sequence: TGTGCCAGCAGCCGTGAGGGACTTCAAGAGACCCAGTACTTC. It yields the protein CASSREGLQETQYF. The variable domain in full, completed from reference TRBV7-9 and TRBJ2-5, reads DTGVSQNPRHKITKRGQNVTFRCDPISEHNRLYWYRQTLGQGPEFLTYFQNEAQLEKSRLLSDRFSAERPKGSFSTLEIQRTEQGDSAMYLCASSREGLQETQYFGPGTRLLVL.

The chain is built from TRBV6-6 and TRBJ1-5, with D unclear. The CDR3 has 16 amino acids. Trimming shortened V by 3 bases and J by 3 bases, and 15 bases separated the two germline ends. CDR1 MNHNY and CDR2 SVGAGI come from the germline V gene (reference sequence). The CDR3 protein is CASSYGRNMDNQPQHF. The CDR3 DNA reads TGTGCCAGCAGTTATGGGCGAAATATGGACAATCAGCCCCAGCATTTT.

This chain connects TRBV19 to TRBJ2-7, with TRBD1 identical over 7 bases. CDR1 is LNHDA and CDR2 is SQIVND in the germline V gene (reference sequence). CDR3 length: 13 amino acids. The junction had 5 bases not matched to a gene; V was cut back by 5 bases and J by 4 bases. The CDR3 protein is CASSEIQGYEQYF. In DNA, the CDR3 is TGTGCCAGTAGTGAAATACAGGGGTACGAGCAGTACTTC.

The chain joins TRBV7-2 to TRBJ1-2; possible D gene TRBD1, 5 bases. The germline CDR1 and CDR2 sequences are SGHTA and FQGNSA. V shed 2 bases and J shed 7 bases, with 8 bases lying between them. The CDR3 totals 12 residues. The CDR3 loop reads CASSLFGGGYTF. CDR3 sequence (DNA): TGTGCCAGCAGCTTATTCGGGGGTGGCTACACCTTC.

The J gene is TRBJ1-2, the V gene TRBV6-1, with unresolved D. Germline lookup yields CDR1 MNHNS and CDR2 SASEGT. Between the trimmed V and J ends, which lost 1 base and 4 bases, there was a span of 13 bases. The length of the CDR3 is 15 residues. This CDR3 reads CASSEVGSRGYGYTF. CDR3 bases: TGTGCCAGCAGTGAAGTCGGGTCTCGGGGCTATGGCTACACCTTC.

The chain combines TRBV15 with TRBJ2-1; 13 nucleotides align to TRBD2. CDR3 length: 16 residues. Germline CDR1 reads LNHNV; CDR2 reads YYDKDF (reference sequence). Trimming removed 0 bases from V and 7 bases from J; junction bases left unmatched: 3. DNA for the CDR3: TGTGCCACCAGCAGAGATATGGGACTAGCGGGAAATGAGCAGTTCTTC. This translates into CATSRDMGLAGNEQFF.

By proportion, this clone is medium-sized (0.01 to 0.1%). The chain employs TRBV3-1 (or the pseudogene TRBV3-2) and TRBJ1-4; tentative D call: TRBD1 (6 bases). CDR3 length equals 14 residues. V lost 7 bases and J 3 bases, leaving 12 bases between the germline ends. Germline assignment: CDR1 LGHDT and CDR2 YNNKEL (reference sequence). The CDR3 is CASNRDIANEKLFF. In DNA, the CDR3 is TGTGCCAGCAACCGGGACATCGCTAATGAAAAACTGTTTTTT.

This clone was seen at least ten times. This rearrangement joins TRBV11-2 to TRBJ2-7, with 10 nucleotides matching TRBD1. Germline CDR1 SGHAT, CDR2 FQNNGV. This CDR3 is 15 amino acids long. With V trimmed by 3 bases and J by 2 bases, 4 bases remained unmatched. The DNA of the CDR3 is TGTGCCAGCAGCTTCGGACAGGGGGAGACCTACGAGCAGTACTTC. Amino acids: CASSFGQGETYEQYF.

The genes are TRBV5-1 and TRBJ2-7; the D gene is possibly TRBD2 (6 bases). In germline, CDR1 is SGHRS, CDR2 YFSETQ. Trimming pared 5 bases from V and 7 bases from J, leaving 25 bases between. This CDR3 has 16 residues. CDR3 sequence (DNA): TGCGCCAGCAGTCTCGCGGCGGGGCTAATGGTGGGGGAGCAGTACTTC. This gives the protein CASSLAAGLMVGEQYF.

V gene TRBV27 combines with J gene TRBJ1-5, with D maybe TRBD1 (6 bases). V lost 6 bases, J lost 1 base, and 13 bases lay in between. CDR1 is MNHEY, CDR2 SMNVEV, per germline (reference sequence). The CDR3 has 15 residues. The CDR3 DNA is TGTGCCAGCAGACCGGGACAACACAGCAATCAGCCCCAGCATTTT. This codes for CASRPGQHSNQPQHF.

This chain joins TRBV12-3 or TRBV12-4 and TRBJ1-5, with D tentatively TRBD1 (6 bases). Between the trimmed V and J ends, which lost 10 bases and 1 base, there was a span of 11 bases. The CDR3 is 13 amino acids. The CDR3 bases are TGTGCCACAGGGGAAGGGAGCAATCAGCCCCAGCATTTT. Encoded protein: CATGEGSNQPQHF.

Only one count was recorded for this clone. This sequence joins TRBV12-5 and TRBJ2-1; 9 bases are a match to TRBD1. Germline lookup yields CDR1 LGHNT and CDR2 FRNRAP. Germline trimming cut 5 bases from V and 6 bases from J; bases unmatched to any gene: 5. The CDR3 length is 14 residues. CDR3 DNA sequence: TGTGCTAGTGGTCGCCTGGACAGGGGCAATGAGCAGTTCTTC. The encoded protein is CASGRLDRGNEQFF.

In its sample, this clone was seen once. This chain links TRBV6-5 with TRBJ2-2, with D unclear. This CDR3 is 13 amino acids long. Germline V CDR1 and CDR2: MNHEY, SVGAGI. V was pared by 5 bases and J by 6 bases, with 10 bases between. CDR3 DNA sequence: TGTGCCAGCAGTATTGCGTGGTCCGGGGAGCTGTTTTTT. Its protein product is CASSIAWSGELFF.

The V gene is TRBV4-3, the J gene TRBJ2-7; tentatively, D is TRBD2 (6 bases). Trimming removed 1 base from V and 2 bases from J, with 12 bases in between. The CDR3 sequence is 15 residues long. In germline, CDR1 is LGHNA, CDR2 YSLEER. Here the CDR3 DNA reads TGCGCCAGCAGCCAAGGGGTTAGCGGAACCTACGAGCAGTACTTC. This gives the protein CASSQGVSGTYEQYF.

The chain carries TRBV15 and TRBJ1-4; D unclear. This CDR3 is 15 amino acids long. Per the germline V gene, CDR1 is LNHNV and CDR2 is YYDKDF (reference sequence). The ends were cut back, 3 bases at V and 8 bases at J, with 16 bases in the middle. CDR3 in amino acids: CATSSEDLGREKLFF. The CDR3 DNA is TGTGCCACCAGCAGTGAGGACTTAGGAAGGGAAAAACTGTTTTTT.

The CDR3 spells CASSIRSDRDQQYF. The DNA of the CDR3 is TGTGCCAGCAGCATCCGATCGGACAGGGATCAGCAGTACTTC. V and J are TRBV5-4 and TRBJ2-7; 8 nucleotides line up with TRBD1. V lost 4 bases and J lost 8; bases outside the gene matches: 11. This CDR3 spans 14 amino acids. Germline V gene data show CDR1 as SGHNT and CDR2 as YYREEE (reference sequence).

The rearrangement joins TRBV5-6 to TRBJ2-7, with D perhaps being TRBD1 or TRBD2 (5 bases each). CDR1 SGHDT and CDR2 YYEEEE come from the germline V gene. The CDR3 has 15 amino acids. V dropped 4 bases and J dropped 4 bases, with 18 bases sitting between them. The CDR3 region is CASSVGPRSEYEQYF. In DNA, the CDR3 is TGTGCCAGCAGCGTGGGACCGAGGAGTGAGTACGAGCAGTACTTC.

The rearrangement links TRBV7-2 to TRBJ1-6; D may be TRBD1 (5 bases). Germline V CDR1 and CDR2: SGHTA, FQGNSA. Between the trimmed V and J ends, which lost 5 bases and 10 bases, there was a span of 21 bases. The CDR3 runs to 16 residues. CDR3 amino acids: CASSQISGGVSSPLHF. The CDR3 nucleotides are TGTGCCAGCAGCCAGATTTCCGGGGGGGTTTCCTCACCCCTCCACTTT. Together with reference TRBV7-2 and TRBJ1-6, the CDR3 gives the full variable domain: GAGVSQSPSNKVTEKGKDVELRCDPISGHTALYWYRQSLGQGLEFLIYFQGNSAPDKSGLPSDRFSAERTGGSVSTLTIQRTQQEDSAVYLCASSQISGGVSSPLHFGNGTRLTVT.

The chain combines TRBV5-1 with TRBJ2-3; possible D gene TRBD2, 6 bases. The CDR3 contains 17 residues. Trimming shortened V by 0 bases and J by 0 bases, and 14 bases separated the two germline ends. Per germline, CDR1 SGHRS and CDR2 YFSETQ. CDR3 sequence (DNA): TGCGCCAGCAGCTTGGTTTTTTCGGGGGAAAGCACAGATACGCAGTATTTT. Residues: CASSLVFSGESTDTQYF.

CDR3 region: CASSLGGQGTDTQYF. As DNA, the CDR3 is TGTGCCAGCAGCTTAGGAGGACAGGGCACAGATACGCAGTATTTT. The V call is TRBV7-2, the J call TRBJ2-3; 7 bases map to TRBD1. J lost 1 base, V lost 1 base, and 2 bases had no gene match. Germline V gene sequence: CDR1 SGHTA, CDR2 FQGNSA. The CDR3 is 15 residues long.

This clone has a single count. The CDR3 sequence: CASRYAGGAQPQHF. Written as DNA, the CDR3 is TGTGCCAGCAGGTACGCCGGGGGGGCTCAGCCCCAGCATTTT. This chain links TRBV6-5 with TRBJ1-5; tentative D call: TRBD1 (6 bases). V was trimmed by 6 bases and J by 6 bases, leaving 15 bases between them. Germline V gene sequence: CDR1 MNHEY, CDR2 SVGAGI. This CDR3 is built from 14 residues.

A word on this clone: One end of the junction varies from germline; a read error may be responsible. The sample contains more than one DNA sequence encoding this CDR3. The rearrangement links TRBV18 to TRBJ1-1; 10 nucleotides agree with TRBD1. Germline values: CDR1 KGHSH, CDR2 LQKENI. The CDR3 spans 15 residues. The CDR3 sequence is CASSPDRGLDTEAFF. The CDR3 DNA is TGTGCCAGCTCACCTGACAGGGGGCTTGACACTGAAGCTTTTTTT.

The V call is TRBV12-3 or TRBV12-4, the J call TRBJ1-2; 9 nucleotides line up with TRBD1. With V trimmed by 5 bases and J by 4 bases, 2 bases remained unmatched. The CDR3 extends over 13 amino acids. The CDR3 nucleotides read TGTGCCAGCAGTGCGGGACAGGGCTATGGCTACACCTTC. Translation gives CASSAGQGYGYTF.